This T cell receptor (beta chain) came from a study of neurological immune-mediated disorders. Time point specified: longitudinal time-point 3. Unsorted libraries were derived from 2 million PBMCs stored at -80 C. General study findings and limits: CDR3 amino acid sequences found in expanded clones were never shared across subjects, suggesting private repertoires in all groups.

After removal of 4 bases from V and 3 bases from J, the junction contained 4 bases not matched to a gene. Germline-derived CDR1 and CDR2 are DFQATT and SNEGSKA (reference sequence). The CDR3 is made up of 14 amino acids. TCRdb used MiXCR to reprocess the 5' RACE reads, holding one entry per CDR3 protein. The profile covers approximately 58,000 distinct CDR3 sequences, with more than 7% appearing a single time and 1.5% to 2% taken by the ten largest. This clonotype occurred a few times. Its target is unknown. This rearrangement joins TRBV20-1 to TRBJ2-1; TRBD2 aligns across 9 bases. The source material was PBMCs. This clonotype originated in a middle-aged woman in good health. DNA of the CDR3: TGCAGTGCTACTAGCGGGACGGTCTACAATGAGCAGTTCTTC. Residues: CSATSGTVYNEQFF.